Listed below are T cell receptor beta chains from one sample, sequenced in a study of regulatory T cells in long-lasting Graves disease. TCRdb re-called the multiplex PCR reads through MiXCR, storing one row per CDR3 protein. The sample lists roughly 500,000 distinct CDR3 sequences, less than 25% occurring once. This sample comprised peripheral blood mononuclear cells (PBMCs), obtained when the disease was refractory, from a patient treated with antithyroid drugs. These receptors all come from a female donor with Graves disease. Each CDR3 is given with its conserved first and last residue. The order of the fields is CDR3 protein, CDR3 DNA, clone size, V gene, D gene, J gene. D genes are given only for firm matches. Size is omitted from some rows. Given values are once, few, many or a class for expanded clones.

cdr3_aa: CASSESPEIYGYTF; cdr3_nt: TGTGCCAGCAGTGAATCTCCAGAAATCTATGGCTACACCTTC; clone_size: many; v_call: TRBV6-1; d_call: -; j_call: TRBJ1-2
cdr3_aa: CASSQAGTGQETQYF; cdr3_nt: TGTGCCAGCAGCCAAGCGGGGACAGGGCAAGAGACCCAGTACTTC; clone_size: -; v_call: TRBV4-2; d_call: TRBD1; j_call: TRBJ2-5
cdr3_aa: CASSYWADTKNIQYF; cdr3_nt: TGTGCCAGCAGTTACTGGGCGGACACAAAAAACATTCAGTACTTC; clone_size: -; v_call: TRBV6-2/TRBV6-3; d_call: -; j_call: TRBJ2-4
cdr3_aa: CASSPGQGSSDTEAFF; cdr3_nt: TGTGCCAGCTCGCCGGGACAGGGATCTTCGGACACTGAAGCTTTCTTT; clone_size: many; v_call: TRBV18; d_call: TRBD1; j_call: TRBJ1-1
cdr3_aa: CASSLIGNEQFF; cdr3_nt: TGTGCCAGCAGTCTTATCGGTAATGAGCAGTTCTTC; clone_size: once; v_call: TRBV2; d_call: -; j_call: TRBJ2-1
cdr3_aa: CAWSHIGNTEAFF; cdr3_nt: TGTGCCTGGAGTCACATCGGGAACACTGAAGCTTTCTTT; clone_size: many; v_call: TRBV30; d_call: -; j_call: TRBJ1-1
cdr3_aa: CASSLEASGRLWETQYF; cdr3_nt: TGCGCCAGCAGCTTGGAGGCTAGCGGGAGACTGTGGGAGACCCAGTACTTC; clone_size: -; v_call: TRBV5-1; d_call: TRBD2; j_call: TRBJ2-5
cdr3_aa: CSASPGQISNQPQHF; cdr3_nt: TGCAGTGCTAGCCCTGGACAGATTAGCAATCAGCCCCAGCATTTT; clone_size: -; v_call: TRBV20-1; d_call: -; j_call: TRBJ1-5
cdr3_aa: CAGGPKNTEAFF; cdr3_nt: TGTGCCGGGGGACCGAAGAACACTGAAGCTTTCTTT; clone_size: few; v_call: TRBV30; d_call: -; j_call: TRBJ1-1
cdr3_aa: CSASIHFQGEAFF; cdr3_nt: TGCAGTGCTTCTATTCACTTTCAGGGTGAAGCTTTCTTT; clone_size: many; v_call: TRBV20-1; d_call: -; j_call: TRBJ1-1
cdr3_aa: CATSYPGQSGNTIYF; cdr3_nt: TGTGCCACCAGCTACCCCGGACAGTCTGGAAACACCATATATTTT; clone_size: -; v_call: TRBV15; d_call: -; j_call: TRBJ1-3
cdr3_aa: CASRYSKETQHF; cdr3_nt: TGTGCCAGCAGGTACTCCAAAGAGACCCAGCACTTC; clone_size: -; v_call: TRBV6-1; d_call: -; j_call: TRBJ2-5
cdr3_aa: CASSGEGLADTQYF; cdr3_nt: TGTGCCAGCAGTGGGGAGGGGCTCGCTGATACGCAGTATTTT; clone_size: -; v_call: TRBV2; d_call: TRBD2; j_call: TRBJ2-3
cdr3_aa: CASSLTPGTGELFF; cdr3_nt: TGTGCCAGCAGCTTAACCCCCGGCACCGGGGAGCTGTTTTTT; clone_size: many; v_call: TRBV7-3; d_call: -; j_call: TRBJ2-2
cdr3_aa: CASSLYTGGETQYF; cdr3_nt: TGTGCCAGCAGTCTATATACAGGGGGAGAGACCCAGTACTTC; clone_size: -; v_call: TRBV27; d_call: TRBD1; j_call: TRBJ2-5